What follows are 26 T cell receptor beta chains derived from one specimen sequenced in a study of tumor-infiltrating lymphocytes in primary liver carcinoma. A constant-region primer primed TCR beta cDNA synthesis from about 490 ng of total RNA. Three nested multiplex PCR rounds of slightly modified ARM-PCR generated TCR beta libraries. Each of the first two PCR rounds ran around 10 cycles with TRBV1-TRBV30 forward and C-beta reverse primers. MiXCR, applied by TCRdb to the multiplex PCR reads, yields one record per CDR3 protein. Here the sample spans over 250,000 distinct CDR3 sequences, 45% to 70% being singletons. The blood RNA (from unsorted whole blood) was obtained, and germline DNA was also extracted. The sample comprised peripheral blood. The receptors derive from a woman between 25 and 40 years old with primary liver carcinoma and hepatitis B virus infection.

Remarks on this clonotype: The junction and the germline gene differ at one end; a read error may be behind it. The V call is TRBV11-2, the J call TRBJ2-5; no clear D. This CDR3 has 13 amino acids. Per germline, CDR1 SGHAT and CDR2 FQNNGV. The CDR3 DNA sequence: TGTGCAAGCAGCTTGAGAAGGCAAGAGACCCAGTGCTTC. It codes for CASSLRRQETQCF.

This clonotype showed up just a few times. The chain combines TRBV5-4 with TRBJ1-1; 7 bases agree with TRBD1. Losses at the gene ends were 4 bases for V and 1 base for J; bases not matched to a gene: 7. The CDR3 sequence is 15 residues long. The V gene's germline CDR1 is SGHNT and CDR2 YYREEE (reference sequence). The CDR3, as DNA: TGTGCCAGCAGCGTGGGGACAGTGTGGAACACTGAAGCTTTCTTT. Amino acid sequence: CASSVGTVWNTEAFF.

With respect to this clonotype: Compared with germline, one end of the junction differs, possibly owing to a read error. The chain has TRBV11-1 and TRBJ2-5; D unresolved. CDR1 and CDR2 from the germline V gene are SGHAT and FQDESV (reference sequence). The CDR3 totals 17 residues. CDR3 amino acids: CASSLVDLRPLQETQCF. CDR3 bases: TGTGCCAGCAGCTTAGTAGACCTCCGGCCTCTCCAAGAGACCCAGTGCTTC.

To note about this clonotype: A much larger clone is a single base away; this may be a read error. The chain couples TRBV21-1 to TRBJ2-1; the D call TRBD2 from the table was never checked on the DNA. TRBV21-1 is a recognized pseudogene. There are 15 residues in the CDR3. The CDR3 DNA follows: TGTGACAGCAGCAAGTTTTTAGCGGGAGACAATGAGCAGTTCTTC. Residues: CDSSKFLAGDNEQFF.

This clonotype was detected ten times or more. The CDR3 here is CSVEHDRGLEAFF. The DNA for the CDR3 is TGCAGCGTTGAACACGACCGGGGCCTTGAAGCTTTCTTT. This chain links TRBV29-1 with TRBJ1-1, with D perhaps matching TRBD1 (5 bases). Germline V gives CDR1 SQVTM, CDR2 ANQGSEA. Between the trimmed V and J ends, which lost 2 bases and 7 bases, there was a span of 14 bases. The CDR3 is 13 residues long. The full variable domain, with the rest looked up from reference TRBV29-1 and TRBJ1-1, is SAVISQKPSRDICQRGTSLTIQCQVDSQVTMMFWYRQQPGQSLTLIATANQGSEATYESGFVIDKFPISRPNLTFSTLTVSNMSPEDSSIYLCSVEHDRGLEAFFGQGTRLTVV.

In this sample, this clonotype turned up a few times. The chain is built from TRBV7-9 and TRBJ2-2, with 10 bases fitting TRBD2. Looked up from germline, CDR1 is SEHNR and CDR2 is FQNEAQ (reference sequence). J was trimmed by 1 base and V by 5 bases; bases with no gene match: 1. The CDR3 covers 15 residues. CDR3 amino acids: CASSRTSGNTGELFF. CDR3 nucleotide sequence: TGTGCCAGCAGCCGGACTAGCGGGAACACCGGGGAGCTGTTTTTT.

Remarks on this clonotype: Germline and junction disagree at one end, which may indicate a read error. The CDR3 DNA is TGCGCCAGCTGCCAAGGCTTCCAGCTAGGAAACACCATATATTTT. As protein: CASCQGFQLGNTIYF. The chain has TRBV4-1 and TRBJ1-3; D is ambiguous. Germline loops: CDR1 MGHRA, CDR2 YSYEKL. This CDR3 comprises 15 residues.

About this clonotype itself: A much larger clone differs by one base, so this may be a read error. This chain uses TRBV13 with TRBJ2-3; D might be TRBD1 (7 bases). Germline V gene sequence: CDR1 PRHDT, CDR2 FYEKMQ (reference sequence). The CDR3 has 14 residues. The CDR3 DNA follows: TGTGCCAGCAGCTTACGAGGGAGGACAGGTACGCAGTATTTT. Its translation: CASSLRGRTGTQYF. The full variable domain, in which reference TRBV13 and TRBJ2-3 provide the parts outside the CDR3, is AAGVIQSPRHLIKEKRETATLKCYPIPRHDTVYWYQQGPGQDPQFLISFYEKMQSDKGSIPDRFSAQQFSDYHSELNMSSLELGDSALYFCASSLRGRTGTQYFGPGTRLTVL.

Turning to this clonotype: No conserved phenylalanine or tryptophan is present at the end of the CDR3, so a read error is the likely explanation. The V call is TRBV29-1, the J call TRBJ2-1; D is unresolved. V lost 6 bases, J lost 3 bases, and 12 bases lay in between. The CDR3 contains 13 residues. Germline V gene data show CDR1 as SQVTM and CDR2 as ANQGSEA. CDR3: CSVRSSYYNEQFS. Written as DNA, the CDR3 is TGCAGCGTACGCTCTTCATACTACAATGAGCAGTTCTCC.

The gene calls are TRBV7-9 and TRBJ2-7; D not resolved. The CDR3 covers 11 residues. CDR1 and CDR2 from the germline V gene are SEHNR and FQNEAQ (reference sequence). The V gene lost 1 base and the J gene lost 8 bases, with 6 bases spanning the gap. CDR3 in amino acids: CASSLGHKQYF. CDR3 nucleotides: TGTGCCAGCAGCTTAGGGCACAAGCAGTACTTC.

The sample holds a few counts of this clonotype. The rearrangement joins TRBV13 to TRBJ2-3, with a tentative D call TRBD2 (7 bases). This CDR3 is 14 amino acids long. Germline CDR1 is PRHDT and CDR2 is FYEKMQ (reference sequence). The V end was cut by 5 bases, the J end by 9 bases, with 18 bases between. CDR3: CASSPQGGGPTQYF. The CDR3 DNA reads TGTGCCAGCAGCCCACAAGGGGGAGGGCCGACGCAGTATTTT.

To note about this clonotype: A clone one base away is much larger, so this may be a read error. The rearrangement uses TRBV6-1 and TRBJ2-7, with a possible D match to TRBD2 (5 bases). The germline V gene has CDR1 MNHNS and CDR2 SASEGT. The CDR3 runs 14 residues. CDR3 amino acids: CATSPRSGSYEQYF. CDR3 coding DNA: TGTGCAACATCACCGCGTTCGGGGTCCTACGAGCAGTACTTC.

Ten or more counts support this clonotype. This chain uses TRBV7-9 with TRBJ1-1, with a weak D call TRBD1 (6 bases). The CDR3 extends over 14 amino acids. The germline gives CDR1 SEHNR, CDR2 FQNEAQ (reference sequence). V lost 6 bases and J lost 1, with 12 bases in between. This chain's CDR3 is CASRELRGNTEAFF. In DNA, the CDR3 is TGTGCCAGCAGGGAACTCAGGGGGAACACTGAAGCTTTCTTT.

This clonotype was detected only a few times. CDR3 in amino acids: CSVGRGTGTPEAFF. CDR3 DNA sequence: TGCAGCGTTGGAAGAGGAACAGGGACCCCTGAAGCTTTCTTT. The rearrangement links TRBV29-1 to TRBJ1-1; the D gene is possibly TRBD1 (6 bases). With 4 bases removed from V and 6 bases from J, the gap between germline ends came to 18 bases. This CDR3 has 14 amino acids. Germline V gives CDR1 SQVTM, CDR2 ANQGSEA.

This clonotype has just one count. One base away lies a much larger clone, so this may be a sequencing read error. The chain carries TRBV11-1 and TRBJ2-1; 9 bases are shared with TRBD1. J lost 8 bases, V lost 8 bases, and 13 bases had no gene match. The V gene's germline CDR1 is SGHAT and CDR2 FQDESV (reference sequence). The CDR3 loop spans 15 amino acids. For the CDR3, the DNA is TGTGCCAGCGTCAACACGGGACAGGGAACCGATGAGCAGTTCTTC. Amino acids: CASVNTGQGTDEQFF.

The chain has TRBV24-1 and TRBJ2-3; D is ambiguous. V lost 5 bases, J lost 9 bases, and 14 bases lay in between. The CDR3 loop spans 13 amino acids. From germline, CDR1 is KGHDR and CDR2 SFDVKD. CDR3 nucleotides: TGTGCCACCAGTGCACGCAGGTCCCGAACGCAGTATTTT. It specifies CATSARRSRTQYF.

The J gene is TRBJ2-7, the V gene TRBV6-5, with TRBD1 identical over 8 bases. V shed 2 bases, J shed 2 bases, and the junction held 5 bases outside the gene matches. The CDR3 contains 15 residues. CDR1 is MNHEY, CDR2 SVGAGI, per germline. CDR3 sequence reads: CASSYAYRGTYEQYF. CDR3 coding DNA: TGTGCCAGCAGTTACGCGTACAGGGGGACCTACGAGCAGTACTTC.

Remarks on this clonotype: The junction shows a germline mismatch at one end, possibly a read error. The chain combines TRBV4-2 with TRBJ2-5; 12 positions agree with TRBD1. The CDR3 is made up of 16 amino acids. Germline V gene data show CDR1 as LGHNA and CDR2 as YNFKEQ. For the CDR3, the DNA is TGTGCCAGCAGCCAAGACGGGACAGGGGGCCAAGAGACCCACTACTTC. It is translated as CASSQDGTGGQETHYF.

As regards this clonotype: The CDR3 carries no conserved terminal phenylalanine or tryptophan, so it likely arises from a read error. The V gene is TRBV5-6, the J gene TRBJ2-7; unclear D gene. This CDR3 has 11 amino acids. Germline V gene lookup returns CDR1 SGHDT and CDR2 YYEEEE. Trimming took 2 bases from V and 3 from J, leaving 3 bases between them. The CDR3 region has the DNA TGTGCCAGCAGCTTCGGCTACGAGCAGTACCTC. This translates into CASSFGYEQYL.

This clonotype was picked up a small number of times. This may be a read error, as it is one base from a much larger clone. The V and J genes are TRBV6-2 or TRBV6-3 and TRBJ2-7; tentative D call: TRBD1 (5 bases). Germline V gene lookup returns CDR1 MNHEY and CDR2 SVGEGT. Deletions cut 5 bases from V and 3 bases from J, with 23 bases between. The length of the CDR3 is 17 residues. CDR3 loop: CASSQPLWQGKDYEQYF. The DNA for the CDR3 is TGTGCCAGCAGTCAGCCACTTTGGCAGGGTAAGGACTACGAGCAGTACTTC.

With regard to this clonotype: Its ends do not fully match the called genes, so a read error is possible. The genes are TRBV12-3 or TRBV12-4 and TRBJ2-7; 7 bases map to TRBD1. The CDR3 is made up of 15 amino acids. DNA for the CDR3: TGTGCCAGCAGTTTCCTGACAGGGCCCTCCTACGAGGAGTACTTC. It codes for CASSFLTGPSYEEYF.

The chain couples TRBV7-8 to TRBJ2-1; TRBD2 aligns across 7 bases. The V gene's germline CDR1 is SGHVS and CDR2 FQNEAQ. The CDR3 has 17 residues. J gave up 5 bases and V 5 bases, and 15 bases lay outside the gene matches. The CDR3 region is CASSPPLGLAVNNEQFF. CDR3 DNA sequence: TGTGCCAGCAGCCCACCCCTGGGGCTAGCGGTAAACAATGAGCAGTTCTTC.

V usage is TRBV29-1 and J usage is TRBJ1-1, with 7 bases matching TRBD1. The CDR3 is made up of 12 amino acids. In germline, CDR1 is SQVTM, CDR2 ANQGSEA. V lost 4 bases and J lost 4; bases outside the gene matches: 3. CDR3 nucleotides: TGCAGCGTTGGGGCAGGGGGCACTGAAGCTTTCTTT. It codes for CSVGAGGTEAFF.

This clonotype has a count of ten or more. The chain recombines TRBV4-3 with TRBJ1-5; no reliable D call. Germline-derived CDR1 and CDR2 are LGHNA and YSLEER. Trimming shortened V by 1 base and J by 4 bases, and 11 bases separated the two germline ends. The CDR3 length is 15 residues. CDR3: CASSQGMLGNQPQHF. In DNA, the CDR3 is TGCGCCAGCAGCCAAGGTATGCTAGGAAATCAGCCCCAGCATTTT.

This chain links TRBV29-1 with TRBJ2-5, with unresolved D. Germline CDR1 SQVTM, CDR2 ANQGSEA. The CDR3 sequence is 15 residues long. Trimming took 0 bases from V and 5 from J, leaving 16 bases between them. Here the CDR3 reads CSVEDARKGTETQYF. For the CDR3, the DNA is TGCAGCGTTGAAGACGCTCGGAAGGGTACGGAGACCCAGTACTTC.

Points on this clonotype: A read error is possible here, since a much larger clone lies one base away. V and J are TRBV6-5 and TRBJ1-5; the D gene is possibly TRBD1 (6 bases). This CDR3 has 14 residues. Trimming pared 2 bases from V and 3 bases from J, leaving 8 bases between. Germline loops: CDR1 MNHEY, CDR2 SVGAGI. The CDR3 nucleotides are TGTGCCAGCAGTTACGGGGGCGTCAATCAGCCCCAGCATTTT. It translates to CASSYGGVNQPQHF.